These T cell receptor beta chains were read from a single sample in a study of cytomegalovirus exposure and HLA in healthy donors. Assay: immunoSEQ multiplex PCR; the TCRdb copy retains only in-frame clones and omits some. The repertoire holds around 170,000 clones, with over 75% as singletons. The sequenced sample consisted of PBMCs. All receptors derive from a woman in her 50s in good health and CMV-seronegative. Both conserved end residues are part of each CDR3. A D gene is named only where the DNA matches it firmly. Clone size is stated in some rows and not others, as once, few, many or a class when expanded.

d_call j_call v_call clone_size cdr3_nt cdr3_aa
NA TRBJ2-1 TRBV28 NA TGTGCCAGCAGTCTCTCCTACAATGAGCAGTTCTTC CASSLSYNEQFF
NA TRBJ2-3 TRBV20-1 NA TGCAGTGCTAGTTCAAGCAATACGCAGTATTTT CSASSSNTQYF
NA TRBJ2-1 TRBV5-4 few TGTGCCAGCAGCTCCCCTAACTACAATGAGCAGTTCTTC CASSSPNYNEQFF
NA TRBJ2-2 TRBV10-2 few TGCGCCAGCAGTGAGGTATTCCTAGCTGCCGGGGAGCTGTTTTTT CASSEVFLAAGELFF
NA TRBJ1-1 TRBV7-9 few TGTGCCAGCAGCCGCCTCGACAGAGTGAACACTGAAGCTTTCTTT CASSRLDRVNTEAFF
NA TRBJ2-3 TRBV10-1 few TGCGCCAGCAGTGATTTCAGGGCGTTTAGCACAGATACGCAGTATTTT CASSDFRAFSTDTQYF
NA TRBJ2-7 TRBV4-1 NA TGCGCCAGCAGCCAAGATATCAGGTTGCGATTGTCCTACGAGCAGTACTTC CASSQDIRLRLSYEQYF
NA TRBJ1-1 TRBV19 NA TGTGCCAGTACCGAAGGACAATTTGGCACTGAAGCTTTCTTT CASTEGQFGTEAFF
NA TRBJ1-1 TRBV28 NA TGTGCCAGCAGTGAGCACAGGGTACCTAACACTGAAGCTTTCTTT CASSEHRVPNTEAFF
TRBD1 TRBJ1-6 TRBV30 NA TGTGCCTGGAGAAGGGACAGCGGCAATTCACCCCTCCACTTT CAWRRDSGNSPLHF
NA TRBJ1-6 TRBV11-2 NA TGTGCCAGCAGCTTCGGAGGGGAAGGTAATTCACCCCTCCACTTT CASSFGGEGNSPLHF
NA TRBJ2-2 TRBV6-5 NA TGTGCCAGCAGTTACCCGGGTACCGGGGAGCTGTTTTTT CASSYPGTGELFF
NA TRBJ1-4 TRBV6-5 once TGTGCCAGCAGTTACTCGGCAGTCCCTAATGAAAAACTGTTTTTT CASSYSAVPNEKLFF
TRBD2 TRBJ2-3 TRBV5-4 NA TGTGCCAGCAGCCGAGCGGGGGGGCAATCGGATACGCAGTATTTT CASSRAGGQSDTQYF
NA TRBJ1-5 TRBV27 NA TGTGCCAGCAGCCTATGGGGGGATCAGCCCCAGCATTTT CASSLWGDQPQHF
NA TRBJ1-3 TRBV5-1 NA TGCGCCAGCAGCACATTTTTTCCCGGCGGCGGAAACACCATATATTTT CASSTFFPGGGNTIYF